A single sample is the source of the 17 T cell receptor beta chains below, sequenced in a study of tumor-infiltrating lymphocytes in oesophageal squamous cell carcinoma. TCRdb re-derived calls from the PCR reads in MiXCR, one entry per CDR3 protein. This table holds under 12,000 distinct CDR3 sequences, approximately 52% found once. The sequenced material came from esophageal tumor tissue. Receptors were obtained from a female donor with esophageal squamous cell carcinoma.

The chain has TRBV11-2 and TRBJ2-5; TRBD2 might be the D (6 bases). Germline V gene sequence: CDR1 SGHAT, CDR2 FQNNGV. This CDR3 spans 16 amino acids. The V and J ends lost 0 bases and 0 bases respectively, with 11 bases between them. The CDR3 bases are TGTGCCAGCAGCTTAGATCCCGGGAGCTACCAAGAGACCCAGTACTTC. Protein: CASSLDPGSYQETQYF. Filled out from reference TRBV11-2 and TRBJ2-5, the complete variable domain reads EAGVAQSPRYKIIEKRQSVAFWCNPISGHATLYWYQQILGQGPKLLIQFQNNGVVDDSQLPKDRFSAERLKGVDSTLKIQPAKLEDSAVYLCASSLDPGSYQETQYFGPGTRLLVL.

The genes are TRBV18 and TRBJ2-5; the match to TRBD2 covers 12 bases. Germline CDR1 KGHSH, CDR2 LQKENI. V shed 3 bases and J 11 bases; nucleotides not matched to a gene: 13. The CDR3 runs to 16 residues. CDR3 nucleotides: TGTGCCAGCTCACCGCTAGCGGGAGGGCCCCGGAATGAGCAGTACTTC. The encoded protein is CASSPLAGGPRNEQYF.

The chain has TRBV11-2 and TRBJ2-1; D is perhaps TRBD1 (5 bases). CDR3 length: 15 amino acids. The germline gives CDR1 SGHAT, CDR2 FQNNGV. Trimming left V 1 base short and J 5 bases short, with 12 bases between. The CDR3 sequence: CASSLGANRNNEQFF. The CDR3 DNA reads as TGTGCCAGCAGCTTAGGGGCCAACAGGAACAATGAGCAGTTCTTC.

V is TRBV5-1 and J is TRBJ2-3; D remains ambiguous. With 0 bases removed from V and 3 bases from J, the gap between germline ends came to 17 bases. The CDR3 contains 17 residues. Germline V gene data show CDR1 as SGHRS and CDR2 as YFSETQ. CDR3 bases: TGCGCCAGCAGCTTGGCTCGGCAGGTCGGTTCTACAGATACGCAGTATTTT. Its protein product is CASSLARQVGSTDTQYF.

This clonotype is deemed large. The chain joins TRBV7-9 to TRBJ2-1; D unresolved. The CDR3 contains 11 residues. The V gene's germline CDR1 is SEHNR and CDR2 FQNEAQ (reference sequence). V lost 3 bases and J 7 bases, leaving 4 bases between the germline ends. This chain's CDR3 is CASSFGNEQFF. CDR3 DNA: TGTGCCAGCAGCTTCGGAAATGAGCAGTTCTTC.

The chain is built from TRBV7-9 and TRBJ2-4; TRBD2 aligns across 7 bases. The J call is uncertain, as TRBJ2-1 better fits the DNA end. Germline lookup yields CDR1 SEHNR and CDR2 FQNEAQ (reference sequence). There are 15 residues in the CDR3. The CDR3 loop reads CASSLAGGPYNEQFF. In DNA, the CDR3 is TGTGCCAGCAGCTTAGCGGGAGGGCCATACAATGAGCAGTTCTTC.

The chain combines TRBV7-3 with TRBJ2-3, with 11 positions matching TRBD2. The ends lost 5 bases at V and 2 bases at J; junction bases unmatched: 12. Germline assignment: CDR1 SGHTA and CDR2 FQGTGA. This CDR3 has 18 residues. In nucleotides, the CDR3 is TGTGCCAGCAGCGTGACGGGACTAGCGGAGGGGTTCACAGATACGCAGTATTTT. Translating gives CASSVTGLAEGFTDTQYF.

This clonotype counts as medium-sized. The V call is TRBV6-6, the J call TRBJ2-1, with D possibly TRBD1 on 6 matching bases. The length of the CDR3 is 18 residues. Germline V lookup: CDR1 MNHNY, CDR2 SVGAGI (reference sequence). The V end was cut by 0 bases, the J end by 5 bases, with 20 bases between. Here the CDR3 reads CASSYSPGLGTHNNEQFF. The CDR3 DNA reads TGTGCCAGCAGTTACTCTCCTGGCCTCGGGACACATAACAATGAGCAGTTCTTC.

On this clonotype itself: A much larger clonotype is one base distant, so this may be a read error. V is TRBV7-6 and J is TRBJ2-1; D is possibly TRBD1 or TRBD2 (6 bases each). The J call may be incorrect, as the DNA end agrees better with TRBJ2-7. Germline V CDR1 and CDR2: SGHVS, FNYEAQ. The CDR3 loop spans 16 amino acids. The DNA for the CDR3 is TGTGCCGGCAGCTTAGGAACAGGGACTTTTGCCTACGAGCAGTACTTC. It codes for CAGSLGTGTFAYEQYF.

The chain recombines TRBV11-2 with TRBJ2-7; D is perhaps TRBD1 (5 bases). The assigned J gene may be wrong: the sequence end matches TRBJ2-5 better. The germline CDR1 and CDR2 sequences are SGHAT and FQNNGV. The CDR3 runs to 14 residues. CDR3 protein: CASSLVRQQETQYF. The CDR3 DNA sequence: TGTGCCAGCAGCTTAGTTCGACAGCAAGAGACCCAGTACTTC.

Concerning this clonotype: In this CDR3 the conserved last residue, phenylalanine or tryptophan, is missing, so a read error is likely. No DNA is shown, since the ends of the CDR3 on it are uncertain; the CDR3 is the one TCRdb lists. The rearrangement joins TRBV7-8 to TRBJ2-6; the D call of TRBD1 is as the table states it, not checked on the DNA. Per germline, CDR1 SGHVS and CDR2 FQNEAQ. The CDR3 spans 16 residues, counting both ends. CDR3 residues: CASSLGPGNYEQYFGA.

The chain carries TRBV12-3 or TRBV12-4 and TRBJ1-4; 8 nucleotides line up with TRBD1. This CDR3 is built from 15 residues. The trim removed 6 bases at V and 5 bases at J, leaving 8 bases unmatched. The CDR3 sequence: CASSSTGALNEKLFF. CDR3 coding DNA: TGTGCCAGCAGCTCGACAGGGGCCTTAAATGAAAAACTGTTTTTT.

This clonotype was recorded many times. The chain links TRBV18 to TRBJ2-1, with 13 bases matching TRBD2. The CDR3 runs 14 residues. Trimming at V came to 3 bases and at J to 7 bases, leaving 0 bases not matched to a gene. Germline V lookup: CDR1 KGHSH, CDR2 LQKENI. CDR3 DNA: TGTGCCAGCTCACCGACTAGCGGGAGGAATGAGCAGTTCTTC. Translation: CASSPTSGRNEQFF.

This clonotype rates as large. CDR3 nucleotides: TGTGCCAGCAGCCTGTACCTGGGAAAGGGCGGGGAGCTGTTTTTT. Protein sequence: CASSLYLGKGGELFF. The chain joins TRBV7-8 to TRBJ2-2, with D uncertain. The CDR3 sequence is 15 residues long. The germline CDR1 and CDR2 sequences are SGHVS and FQNEAQ. The V and J ends lost 5 bases and 7 bases respectively, with 17 bases between them.

This clonotype was detected once. The V and J genes are TRBV11-2 and TRBJ2-3, with 9 bases fitting TRBD1. The end of the DNA aligns better with TRBJ2-7, so the J call may be wrong. The CDR3 has 15 amino acids. Per the germline V gene, CDR1 is SGHAT and CDR2 is FQNNGV. CDR3 protein: CASSLRQGVSYEQYF. The CDR3 DNA is TGTGCCAGCAGCTTACGACAGGGGGTCTCCTACGAGCAGTACTTC.

The chain couples TRBV6-1 to TRBJ2-1, with 7 bases aligning to TRBD1. CDR1 is MNHNS, CDR2 SASEGT, per germline. With V trimmed by 7 bases and J by 1 base, 13 bases remained unmatched. This CDR3 is 17 amino acids long. Here the CDR3 reads CASKPDQGQRSYNEQFF. The CDR3 nucleotides read TGTGCCAGCAAGCCAGATCAGGGACAGCGTTCCTACAATGAGCAGTTCTTC.

This chain links TRBV7-2 with TRBJ2-2; 10 nucleotides align to TRBD2. With 3 bases clipped from V and 1 base from J, the junction kept 5 bases outside the gene matches. From germline, CDR1 is SGHTA and CDR2 FQGNSA. The CDR3 has 17 amino acids. The DNA for the CDR3 is TGTGCCAGCAGCTTCAGGACTAGCGGAGGGAACACCGGGGAGCTGTTTTTT. Its translation: CASSFRTSGGNTGELFF.